Sequencing of this T cell receptor beta chain was carried out in a study of long-term antiretroviral therapy in people with HIV. Samples were assayed with immunoSEQ v3.0 at survey level. The repertoire was sequenced with immunoSEQ multiplex PCR; TCRdb's copy has only in-frame clones and lacks some. Among some 29,000 clones listed, approximately 90% were seen once. Study-wide points: It was observed that HIV repertoires exhibited narrower CDR3 length ranges than controls.

Worth noting for this clone: Antigen: not known.

CDR1 LNHDA and CDR2 SQIVND come from the germline V gene (reference sequence). There are 13 residues in the CDR3. With 10 bases clipped from V and 2 bases from J, the junction kept 6 bases outside the gene matches. The rearrangement links TRBV19 to TRBJ1-2; 8 positions match TRBD1. The sequence came from a man aged 45-65 years with HIV. Sequences were derived from unsorted PBMCs, sampled 3.2 years before starting antiretroviral therapy. The CDR3 DNA is TGTGCCACCCAAAACAGGGGGAACTATGGCTACACCTTC. It translates to CATQNRGNYGYTF.